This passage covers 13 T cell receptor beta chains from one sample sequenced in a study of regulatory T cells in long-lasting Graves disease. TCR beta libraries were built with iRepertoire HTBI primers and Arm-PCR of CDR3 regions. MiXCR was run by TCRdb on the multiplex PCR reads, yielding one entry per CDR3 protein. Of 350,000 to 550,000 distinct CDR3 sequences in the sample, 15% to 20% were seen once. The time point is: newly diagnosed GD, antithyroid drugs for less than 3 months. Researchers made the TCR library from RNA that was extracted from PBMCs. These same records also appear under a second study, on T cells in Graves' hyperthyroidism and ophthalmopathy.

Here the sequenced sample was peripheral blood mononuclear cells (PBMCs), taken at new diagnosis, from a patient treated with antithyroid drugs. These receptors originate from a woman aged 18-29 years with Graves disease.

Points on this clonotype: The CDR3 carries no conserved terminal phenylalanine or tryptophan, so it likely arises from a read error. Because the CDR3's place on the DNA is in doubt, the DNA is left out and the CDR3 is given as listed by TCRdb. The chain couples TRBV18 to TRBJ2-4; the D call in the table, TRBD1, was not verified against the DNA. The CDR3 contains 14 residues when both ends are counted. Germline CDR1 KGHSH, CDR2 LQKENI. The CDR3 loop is CASSTTNRGRYFGP.

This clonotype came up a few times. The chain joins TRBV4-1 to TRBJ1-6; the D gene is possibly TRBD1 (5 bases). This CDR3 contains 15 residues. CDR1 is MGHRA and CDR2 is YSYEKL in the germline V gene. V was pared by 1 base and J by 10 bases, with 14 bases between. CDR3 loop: CASSQVKGRRSPLHF. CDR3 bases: TGCGCCAGCAGCCAAGTGAAGGGACGGCGGTCACCCCTCCACTTT.

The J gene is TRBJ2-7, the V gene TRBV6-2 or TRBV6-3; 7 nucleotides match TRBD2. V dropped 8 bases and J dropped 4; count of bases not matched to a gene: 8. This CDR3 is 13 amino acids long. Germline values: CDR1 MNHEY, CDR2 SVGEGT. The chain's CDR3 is CASGLAAPYEQYF. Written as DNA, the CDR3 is TGTGCCAGCGGGCTAGCGGCACCTTACGAGCAGTACTTC.

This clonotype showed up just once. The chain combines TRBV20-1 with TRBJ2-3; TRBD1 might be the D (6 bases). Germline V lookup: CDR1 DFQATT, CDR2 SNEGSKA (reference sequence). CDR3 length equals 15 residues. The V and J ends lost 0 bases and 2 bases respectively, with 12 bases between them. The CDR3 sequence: CSARDARQATDTQYF. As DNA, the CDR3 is TGCAGTGCTAGAGACGCAAGACAGGCCACAGATACGCAGTATTTT.

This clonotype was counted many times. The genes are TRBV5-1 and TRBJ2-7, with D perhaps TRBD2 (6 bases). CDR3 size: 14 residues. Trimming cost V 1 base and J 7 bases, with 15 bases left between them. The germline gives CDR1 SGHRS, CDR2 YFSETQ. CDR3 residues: CASSLTGVQREQYF. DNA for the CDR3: TGCGCCAGCAGCTTGACGGGAGTTCAGAGAGAGCAGTACTTC.

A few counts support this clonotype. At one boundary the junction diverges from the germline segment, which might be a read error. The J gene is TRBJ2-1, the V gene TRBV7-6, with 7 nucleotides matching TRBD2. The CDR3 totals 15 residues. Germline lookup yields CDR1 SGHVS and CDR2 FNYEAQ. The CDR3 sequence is CASTRRSGAYNEQFF. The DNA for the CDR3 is TGTGCCAGCACCCGTAGGAGCGGGGCATACAATGAACAGTTCTTC.

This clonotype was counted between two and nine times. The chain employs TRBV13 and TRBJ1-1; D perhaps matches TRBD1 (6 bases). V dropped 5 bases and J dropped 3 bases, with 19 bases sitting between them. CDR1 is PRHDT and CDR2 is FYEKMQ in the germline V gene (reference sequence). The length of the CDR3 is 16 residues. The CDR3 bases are TGTGCCAGCAGCCCGGTTAACGGGGGCGCCGACACTGAAGCTTTCTTT. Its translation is CASSPVNGGADTEAFF.

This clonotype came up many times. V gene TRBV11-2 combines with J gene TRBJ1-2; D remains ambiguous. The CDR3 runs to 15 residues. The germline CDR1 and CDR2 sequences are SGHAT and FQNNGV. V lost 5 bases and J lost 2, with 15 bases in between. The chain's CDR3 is CASSPAGVRNYGYTF. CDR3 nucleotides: TGTGCCAGCAGCCCCGCGGGAGTGAGGAACTATGGCTACACCTTC. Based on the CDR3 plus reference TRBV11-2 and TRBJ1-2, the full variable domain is EAGVAQSPRYKIIEKRQSVAFWCNPISGHATLYWYQQILGQGPKLLIQFQNNGVVDDSQLPKDRFSAERLKGVDSTLKIQPAKLEDSAVYLCASSPAGVRNYGYTFGSGTRLTVV.

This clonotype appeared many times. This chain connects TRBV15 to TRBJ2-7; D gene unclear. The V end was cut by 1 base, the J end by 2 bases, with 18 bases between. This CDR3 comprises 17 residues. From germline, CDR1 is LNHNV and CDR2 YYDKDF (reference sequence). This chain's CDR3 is CATSRVIGTRSPYEQYF. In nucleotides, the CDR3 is TGTGCCACCAGCAGAGTAATAGGAACCCGAAGCCCCTACGAGCAGTACTTC.

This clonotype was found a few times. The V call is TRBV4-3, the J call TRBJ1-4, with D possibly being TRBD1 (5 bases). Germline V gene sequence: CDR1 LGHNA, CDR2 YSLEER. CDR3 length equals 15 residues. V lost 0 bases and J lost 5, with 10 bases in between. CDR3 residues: CASSQDRGLNEKLFF. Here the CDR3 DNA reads TGCGCCAGCAGCCAAGATCGGGGGTTGAATGAAAAACTGTTTTTT.

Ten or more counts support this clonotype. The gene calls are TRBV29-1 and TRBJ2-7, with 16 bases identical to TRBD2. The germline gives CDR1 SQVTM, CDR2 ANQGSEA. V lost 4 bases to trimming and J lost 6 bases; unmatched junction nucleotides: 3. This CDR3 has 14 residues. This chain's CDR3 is CSVAGTSGRAEQYF. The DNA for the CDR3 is TGCAGCGTTGCAGGGACTAGCGGGAGGGCCGAGCAGTACTTC.

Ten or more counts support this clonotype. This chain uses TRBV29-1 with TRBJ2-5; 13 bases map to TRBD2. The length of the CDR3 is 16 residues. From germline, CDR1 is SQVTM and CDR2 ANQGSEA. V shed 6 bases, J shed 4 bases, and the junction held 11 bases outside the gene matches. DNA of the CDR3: TGCAGCGTCGCCGGGACTAGCGGGGAAGGGGGAGAGACCCAGTACTTC. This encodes CSVAGTSGEGGETQYF.

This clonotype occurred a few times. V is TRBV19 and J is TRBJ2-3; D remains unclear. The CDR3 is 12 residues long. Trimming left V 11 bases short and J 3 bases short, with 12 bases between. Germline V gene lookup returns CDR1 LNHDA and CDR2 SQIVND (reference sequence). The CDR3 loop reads CASQPVTDTQYF. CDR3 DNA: TGTGCCTCACAACCGGTGACAGATACGCAGTATTTT.